Sequencing of this TCR beta chain was carried out in a study of cytomegalovirus exposure and HLA in healthy donors. Study-wide points: A later analysis reportedly found that, within productive TCRs, an Asian-associated ancestry cluster had fewer N-insertions than the mean observed across the approximately 690 donors. Later work associated fewer than 20,000 TCR beta sequences with HLA alleles at 0.05 false discovery rate.

The study ran its PCR with 60 Vbeta and 13 Jbeta primers. The table came from immunoSEQ multiplex PCR; TCRdb's copy has only in-frame clones and leaves some out. The table shows approximately 190,000 clones, with roughly 80% occurring only once. Trimming cost V 6 bases and J 4 bases, with 4 bases left between them. The CDR3 extends over 11 amino acids. The germline gives CDR1 SGHRS, CDR2 YFSETQ. Worth noting for this clone: What it binds is not known.

The clonotype was recovered from a boy between 10 and 17 years old in good health and CMV-seronegative. Sequencing used PBMCs. The V call is TRBV5-1, the J call TRBJ2-2; D ambiguous. CDR3 loop: CASTLTGELFF. For the CDR3, the DNA is TGCGCCAGCACACTCACCGGGGAGCTGTTTTTT.